A selection of T cell receptor beta chains follows, all from one sample in a study of blood T cell repertoires in COVID-19. TCRdb keeps only in-frame clones here, not all; method: immunoSEQ multiplex PCR. This sample carries about 270,000 clones, 81% of them seen once, and the ten largest clones take around 2.9%. The material sequenced was peripheral blood. The receptors derive from a woman aged 60-75 years with active or convalescent COVID-19. The CDR3 runs from the conserved cysteine through the conserved F or W. Fields, in order: CDR3 protein, CDR3 DNA, V gene, CDR3 length, clone size, D gene, J gene. D genes are given only for firm matches. A row's size may be missing; if present it is once, few, many or a size class.

CASSLAGGTGEAFF,TGCGCCAGCAGCTTGGCTGGGGGGACAGGTGAAGCTTTCTTT,TRBV5-1,14,-,TRBD1,TRBJ1-1
CASSLGAGNTEAFF,TGTGCCAGCAGCTTAGGGGCAGGGAACACTGAAGCTTTCTTT,TRBV11-2,14,once,-,TRBJ1-1
CASSFGAFYEQYF,TGTGCCAGCAGCTTTGGGGCCTTCTACGAGCAGTACTTC,TRBV7-2,13,-,-,TRBJ2-7
CASGGQGSNQPQHF,TGTGCCAGCGGGGGACAGGGGAGCAATCAGCCCCAGCATTTT,TRBV9,14,-,TRBD1,TRBJ1-5
CASSAGTGGDYGYTF,TGTGCCAGCAGCGCGGGGACAGGGGGGGACTATGGCTACACCTTC,TRBV9,15,-,TRBD1,TRBJ1-2
CASSQDRRGGRQPQHF,TGCGCCAGCAGCCAAGATCGGCGGGGGGGGCGGCAGCCCCAGCATTTT,TRBV4-1,16,-,-,TRBJ1-5
CASSHDFGTGGLYEQYF,TGCGCCAGCAGCCACGACTTCGGGACAGGGGGCTTGTACGAGCAGTACTTC,TRBV4-3,17,once,TRBD1,TRBJ2-7
CASTDRVYTGELFF,TGTGCCAGCACCGACAGGGTGTACACCGGGGAGCTGTTTTTT,TRBV25-1,14,-,TRBD1,TRBJ2-2
CAISLDRGHGYTF,TGTGCCATCAGCCTGGACAGGGGGCATGGCTACACCTTC,TRBV10-3,13,-,TRBD1,TRBJ1-2
CASSRDRQYNQPQHF,TGCGCCAGCAGTCGGGACAGGCAATACAATCAGCCCCAGCATTTT,TRBV4-1,15,-,TRBD1,TRBJ1-5
CASSLGVYNEQFF,TGTGCCAGCAGCTTAGGAGTTTACAATGAGCAGTTCTTC,TRBV11-3,13,-,-,TRBJ2-1
CASSYSSPGREGLYGYTF,TGTGCCAGCAGTTACTCGAGTCCCGGCAGGGAGGGCCTCTATGGCTACACCTTC,TRBV6-2/TRBV6-3,18,-,-,TRBJ1-2
CASSFPDGQGYGYTF,TGTGCCAGCAGCTTCCCTGATGGACAGGGCTATGGCTACACCTTC,TRBV11-2,15,-,TRBD1,TRBJ1-2
CASLETGIYGYTF,TGTGCCAGCTTAGAGACAGGGATCTATGGCTACACCTTC,TRBV12-3/TRBV12-4,13,-,TRBD1,TRBJ1-2
CASSVGTSGGADTQYF,TGTGCCAGCAGCGTAGGGACTAGCGGGGGGGCTGATACGCAGTATTTT,TRBV9,16,-,TRBD2,TRBJ2-3
CASAQGDRLSNTEAFF,TGTGCCAGCGCGCAGGGGGACCGTTTGTCGAACACTGAAGCTTTCTTT,TRBV11-2,16,-,TRBD1,TRBJ1-1
CASRGGSSYNSPLHF,TGTGCCAGTAGGGGAGGAAGCTCCTATAATTCACCCCTCCACTTT,TRBV19,15,-,-,TRBJ1-6
CSVGAGNSYNEQFF,TGCAGCGTTGGCGCGGGAAACTCCTACAATGAGCAGTTCTTC,TRBV29-1,14,-,-,TRBJ2-1
CASSGRQGPSEQYF,TGTGCCAGCAGCGGCCGACAGGGTCCCAGCGAGCAGTACTTC,TRBV13,14,-,TRBD1,TRBJ2-7
CASSPAGSDTQYF,TGCGCCAGCAGCCCTGCGGGGTCGGATACGCAGTATTTT,TRBV4-1,13,-,-,TRBJ2-3
CASKGGLASNEQFF,TGTGCCAGCAAAGGGGGACTAGCGAGCAATGAGCAGTTCTTC,TRBV2,14,-,TRBD2,TRBJ2-1
CASSAGITYEQYF,TGTGCCAGCAGTGCAGGAATTACCTACGAGCAGTACTTC,TRBV2,13,-,-,TRBJ2-7
CASGLVRRRGDHQETQYF,TGTGCTAGTGGTTTGGTACGAAGGCGGGGGGACCACCAAGAGACCCAGTACTTC,TRBV12-5,18,few,TRBD2,TRBJ2-5